This T cell receptor beta chain was documented in a study of blood T cells in healthy people across ages. Study results and caveats: The recorded TCR beta diversity per million T cells decreased in a roughly linear manner with age.

This clonotype showed up just a few times. The antigen remains unidentified. The second PCR ran about 6 to 11 cycles with a sample-barcoded 5' primer and J-beta primers. Each cDNA molecule, via a template-switch adaptor with 12 random nucleotides, was tagged. TCRdb independently ran MiXCR on the 5' RACE reads; one entry per CDR3 protein. Of some 930,000 distinct CDR3 sequences listed, 25% to 30% are singletons. These sequences were also reported in another study, on T cells of mothers and their children. According to that study: The donors comprised about 6 children and their three healthy Caucasian mothers. Related mother and child pairs showed slightly greater overlap (not significant) than unrelated pairs did.

The sequence was obtained from a middle-aged woman in good health. Sequenced sample: blood.

CDR3 protein: CATSDTTKLGSNQPQHF. CDR3 DNA: TGTGCCACCAGTGATACGACAAAACTCGGGAGCAATCAGCCCCAGCATTTT. The genes are TRBV24-1 and TRBJ1-5; no clear D gene. The CDR3 spans 17 residues. With 3 bases removed from V and 1 base from J, the gap between germline ends came to 15 bases. Germline V gene lookup returns CDR1 KGHDR and CDR2 SFDVKD.